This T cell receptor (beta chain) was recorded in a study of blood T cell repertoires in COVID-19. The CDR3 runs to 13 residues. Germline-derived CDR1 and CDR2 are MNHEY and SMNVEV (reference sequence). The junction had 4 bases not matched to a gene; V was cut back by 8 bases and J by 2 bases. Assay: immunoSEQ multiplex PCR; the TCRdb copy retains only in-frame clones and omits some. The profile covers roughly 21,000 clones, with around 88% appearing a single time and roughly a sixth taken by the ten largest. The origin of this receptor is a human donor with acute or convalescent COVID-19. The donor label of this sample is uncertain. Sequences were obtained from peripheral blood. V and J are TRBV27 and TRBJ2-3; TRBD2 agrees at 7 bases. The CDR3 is CASQRGLTDTQYF. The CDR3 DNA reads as TGTGCCAGCCAGCGGGGACTCACAGATACGCAGTATTTT.